Each of the 27 T cell receptor beta chains below was sequenced from the same sample in a study of high-grade serous ovarian cancer treatment subgroups. The repertoire was sequenced with immunoSEQ multiplex PCR; TCRdb's copy has only in-frame clones and lacks some. The table includes about 6,200 clones, 70% to 80% detected once. Tumor samples were taken before definitive surgery or chemotherapy. Sequenced input: tumor tissue. The receptors here all came from a human donor with high-grade serous ovarian cancer.

CDR3 amino acids: CASSPTGPQETQYF. CDR3 DNA: TGTGCCAGCAGCCCTACCGGGCCCCAAGAGACCCAGTACTTC. The chain is built from TRBV5-6 and TRBJ2-5; no definite D call. The CDR3 has 14 residues. The germline V and J ends were trimmed by 4 bases and 1 base, with 11 bases remaining between them. CDR1 SGHDT and CDR2 YYEEEE come from the germline V gene.

The gene calls are TRBV14 and TRBJ2-1; D is perhaps TRBD2 (7 bases). The V end lost 4 bases, the J end lost 7 bases, and 17 bases lay between the germline ends. From germline, CDR1 is SGHDN and CDR2 FVKESK. This CDR3 comprises 15 residues. For the CDR3, the DNA is TGTGCCAGCAGCCCCTCGGAGGGGGGGGATAATGAGCAGTTCTTC. Residues: CASSPSEGGDNEQFF. The full variable domain, completed using reference TRBV14 and TRBJ2-1, is EAGVTQFPSHSVIEKGQTVTLRCDPISGHDNLYWYRRVMGKEIKFLLHFVKESKQDESGMPNNRFLAERTGGTYSTLKVQPAELEDSGVYFCASSPSEGGDNEQFFGPGTRLTVL.

In the case of this clone: An end of the junction does not agree with germline; a read error may underlie this. The rearrangement links TRBV7-9 to TRBJ2-7, with 8 bases identical to TRBD1. CDR1 SEHNR and CDR2 FQNEAQ come from the germline V gene (reference sequence). The length of the CDR3 is 14 residues. CDR3 in DNA: TGTGCCAGCAGCTCTTCAGGGGGCTCCCACGAGCAGTACTTC. Amino acids: CASSSSGGSHEQYF.

The V gene is TRBV18, the J gene TRBJ1-1, with TRBD1 matching 7 bases. Unmatched junction bases numbered 8, after V lost 3 bases and J lost 1 base. The CDR3 has 16 amino acids. Germline loops: CDR1 KGHSH, CDR2 LQKENI. The CDR3 DNA follows: TGTGCCAGCTCACCCGCTTCCGGGACAGCGAACACTGAAGCTTTCTTT. This translates into CASSPASGTANTEAFF.

V and J are TRBV28 and TRBJ2-5, with D possibly matching TRBD2 (5 bases). CDR1 MDHEN and CDR2 SYDVKM come from the germline V gene. This CDR3 contains 15 residues. Trimming took off 3 bases at V and 4 bases at J, with 15 bases between the two ends. The CDR3 DNA follows: TGTGCCAGCAGTTTTCCGGCTAGCCCTCCAGAGACCCAGTACTTC. The encoded protein is CASSFPASPPETQYF. The full variable domain, in which reference TRBV28 and TRBJ2-5 provide the parts outside the CDR3, is DVKVTQSSRYLVKRTGEKVFLECVQDMDHENMFWYRQDPGLGLRLIYFSYDVKMKEKGDIPEGYSVSREKKERFSLILESASTNQTSMYLCASSFPASPPETQYFGPGTRLLVL.

This clone came up a few times. This rearrangement joins TRBV9 to TRBJ1-3, with 7 positions matching TRBD1. From germline, CDR1 is SGDLS and CDR2 YYNGEE. CDR3 length equals 16 residues. With 1 base clipped from V and 0 bases from J, the junction kept 4 bases outside the gene matches. The CDR3 spells CASSVTGVYSGNTIYF. In DNA form, the CDR3 reads TGTGCCAGCAGCGTAACAGGGGTTTACTCTGGAAACACCATATATTTT.

This clone was seen only a few times. The V gene is TRBV18, the J gene TRBJ1-1, with D tentatively TRBD1 (5 bases). Germline CDR1 is KGHSH and CDR2 is LQKENI. CDR3 length: 15 amino acids. V dropped 5 bases and J dropped 4 bases, with 17 bases sitting between them. CDR3 nucleotides: TGTGCCAGCTCAATGGGGGGGAGCCAACTCACTGAAGCTTTCTTT. This encodes CASSMGGSQLTEAFF.

The V gene is TRBV6-1, the J gene TRBJ2-1, with 11 bases identical to TRBD1. The CDR3 has 14 amino acids. Germline loops: CDR1 MNHNS, CDR2 SASEGT. With 10 bases clipped from V and 7 bases from J, the junction kept 9 bases outside the gene matches. The CDR3 region is CATGQGVIRNEQFF. CDR3 in DNA: TGTGCCACGGGACAGGGGGTAATACGAAATGAGCAGTTCTTC.

The V and J genes are TRBV30 and TRBJ2-3; D gene uncertain. CDR3 length equals 18 residues. The germline CDR1 and CDR2 sequences are GTSNPN and SVGIG (reference sequence). V was cut by 1 base and J by 1 base, with 21 bases left in between. CDR3 sequence (DNA): TGTGCCTGGAGTGCTTACCCCCCGGGCACTTCGCGCACAGATACGCAGTATTTT. It encodes CAWSAYPPGTSRTDTQYF.

The rearrangement uses TRBV5-1 and TRBJ1-1; D not resolved. V shed 5 bases and J shed 0 bases, with 5 bases lying between them. The CDR3 has 12 residues. Germline CDR1 reads SGHRS; CDR2 reads YFSETQ. The CDR3 sequence is CASRGMNTEAFF. The CDR3 region has the DNA TGCGCCAGCAGAGGCATGAACACTGAAGCTTTCTTT. Using reference TRBV5-1 and TRBJ1-1 for the parts outside the CDR3, the full variable domain is KAGVTQTPRYLIKTRGQQVTLSCSPISGHRSVSWYQQTPGQGLQFLFEYFSETQRNKGNFPGRFSGRQFSNSRSEMNVSTLELGDSALYLCASRGMNTEAFFGQGTRLTVV.

The sample holds a few counts of this clone. CDR3 region: CASNHQGGSYGYTF. The CDR3 nucleotides are TGTGCCAGCAATCATCAGGGGGGAAGCTATGGCTACACCTTC. The chain has TRBV6-5 and TRBJ1-2; 7 bases map to TRBD1. CDR3 size: 14 residues. Germline V gene data show CDR1 as MNHEY and CDR2 as SVGAGI. V lost 7 bases, J lost 4 bases, and 9 bases stayed unmatched.

This clone appeared a few times. The chain uses TRBV28 and TRBJ1-2; D remains ambiguous. V dropped 6 bases and J dropped 6 bases, with 17 bases sitting between them. CDR3 size: 14 residues. CDR1 and CDR2 (germline): MDHEN, SYDVKM. The DNA of the CDR3 is TGTGCCAGCAGCTACAGCCGATCCCCTCATGGCTACACCTTC. It translates to CASSYSRSPHGYTF.

This rearrangement joins TRBV6-1 to TRBJ2-5; D possibly corresponds to TRBD1 (6 bases). The CDR3 loop spans 15 amino acids. The V gene lost 5 bases and the J gene lost 2 bases, with 15 bases spanning the gap. The germline V gene encodes CDR1 MNHNS and CDR2 SASEGT. CDR3 nucleotides: TGTGCCAGCAGTAAACAGGGTGGGCGACAAGAGACCCAGTACTTC. Protein product: CASSKQGGRQETQYF.

The chain carries TRBV6-1 and TRBJ2-2; D might be TRBD2 (5 bases). V dropped 4 bases and J dropped 5 bases, with 5 bases sitting between them. Germline V gene lookup returns CDR1 MNHNS and CDR2 SASEGT. There are 12 residues in the CDR3. CDR3 protein: CASSGGTGELFF. CDR3 nucleotides: TGTGCCAGCAGTGGAGGGACCGGGGAGCTGTTTTTT.

This clone has just a few counts. The chain is built from TRBV4-2 and TRBJ1-5, with a possible D match to TRBD1 (6 bases). CDR3 length equals 15 residues. V dropped 0 bases and J dropped 5 bases, with 11 bases sitting between them. CDR1 and CDR2 from the germline V gene are LGHNA and YNFKEQ. Written as DNA, the CDR3 is TGTGCCAGCAGCCAAGATGGGGCAGGGGATCAGCCCCAGCATTTT. Protein product: CASSQDGAGDQPQHF.

The CDR3 DNA follows: TGTGCCAGCAGCTTAGCTCAGACAACTAATGAAAAACTGTTTTTT. This codes for CASSLAQTTNEKLFF. V is TRBV7-9 and J is TRBJ1-4; D unclear. This CDR3 has 15 amino acids. From germline, CDR1 is SEHNR and CDR2 FQNEAQ (reference sequence). Trimming took 0 bases from V and 0 from J, leaving 5 bases between them.

The chain employs TRBV28 and TRBJ1-4; no definite D call. Trimming removed 1 base at V and 8 bases at J, with 5 bases between. The CDR3 has 12 residues. Germline CDR1 MDHEN, CDR2 SYDVKM. CDR3 protein: CASSLLGEKLFF. CDR3 DNA: TGTGCCAGCAGTTTATTGGGGGAAAAACTGTTTTTT.

This chain joins TRBV27 and TRBJ2-6; D is possibly TRBD1 or TRBD2 (5 bases each). The CDR3 loop spans 16 amino acids. Between the trimmed V and J ends, which lost 4 bases and 2 bases, there was a span of 12 bases. CDR1 MNHEY and CDR2 SMNVEV come from the germline V gene (reference sequence). CDR3 sequence reads: CASSSGRVPGANVLTF. The DNA of the CDR3 is TGTGCCAGCAGTTCGGGACGGGTCCCTGGGGCCAACGTCCTGACTTTC.

The J gene is TRBJ2-7, the V gene TRBV20-1; D remains unclear. CDR1 DFQATT and CDR2 SNEGSKA come from the germline V gene (reference sequence). The CDR3 contains 11 residues. Trimming stripped 7 bases from V and 5 bases from J, with 12 bases between. For the CDR3, the DNA is TGCAGTGGGGATATCTTCGACGAGCAGTACTTC. Its protein is CSGDIFDEQYF.

This chain links TRBV28 with TRBJ2-1, with D possibly TRBD2 on 6 matching bases. The CDR3 loop spans 15 amino acids. Deletions cut 3 bases from V and 11 bases from J, with 20 bases between. Per the germline V gene, CDR1 is MDHEN and CDR2 is SYDVKM. The CDR3 is CASSLEGPVGSKQFF. In DNA form, the CDR3 reads TGTGCCAGCAGTTTGGAGGGGCCCGTGGGATCGAAGCAGTTCTTC.

This chain uses TRBV20-1 with TRBJ2-5; D is unclear. Per the germline V gene, CDR1 is DFQATT and CDR2 is SNEGSKA (reference sequence). Between the trimmed V and J ends, which lost 8 bases and 1 base, there was a span of 5 bases. CDR3 length: 10 amino acids. The DNA of the CDR3 is TGCAGTACCGGCCAAGAGACCCAGTACTTC. Translated: CSTGQETQYF.

The chain employs TRBV7-9 and TRBJ1-2; TRBD1 matches 8 bases. This CDR3 contains 14 residues. CDR1 is SEHNR, CDR2 FQNEAQ, per germline (reference sequence). V trimming: 2 bases; J trimming: 6 bases; junction bases outside the gene matches: 5. Here the CDR3 DNA reads TGTGCCAGCAGCTTACCGACAGGGGTGGATGGCTACACCTTC. It encodes CASSLPTGVDGYTF. Filled out from reference TRBV7-9 and TRBJ1-2, the complete variable domain reads DTGVSQNPRHKITKRGQNVTFRCDPISEHNRLYWYRQTLGQGPEFLTYFQNEAQLEKSRLLSDRFSAERPKGSFSTLEIQRTEQGDSAMYLCASSLPTGVDGYTFGSGTRLTVV.

This chain links TRBV4-3 with TRBJ2-7; D gene ambiguous. CDR1 is LGHNA and CDR2 is YSLEER in the germline V gene. The germline V and J ends were trimmed by 0 bases and 3 bases, with 12 bases remaining between them. The CDR3 totals 15 residues. The CDR3 sequence is CASSQDQGPGYEQYF. The CDR3 DNA follows: TGCGCCAGCAGCCAAGATCAAGGGCCAGGCTACGAGCAGTACTTC.

The chain links TRBV10-1 to TRBJ1-3; D is unclear. Between the trimmed V and J ends, which lost 1 base and 4 bases, there was a span of 11 bases. The germline V gene encodes CDR1 WNHNN and CDR2 SYGVQD (reference sequence). The CDR3 runs 15 residues. CDR3 coding DNA: TGCGCCAGCAGTGAGTGGTCGACCTTAGGAAACACCATATATTTT. This codes for CASSEWSTLGNTIYF.

The chain is built from TRBV5-6 and TRBJ2-7; a possible D gene is TRBD2 (6 bases). The germline V gene encodes CDR1 SGHDT and CDR2 YYEEEE. Trimming took 4 bases from V and 2 from J, leaving 10 bases between them. This CDR3 contains 13 residues. The CDR3 spells CASSGGITYEQYF. In nucleotides, the CDR3 is TGTGCCAGCAGCGGGGGGATCACCTACGAGCAGTACTTC.

The V gene is TRBV9, the J gene TRBJ2-3; 8 bases line up with TRBD1. The germline CDR1 and CDR2 sequences are SGDLS and YYNGEE. The CDR3 totals 15 residues. The V gene end was trimmed by 2 bases and the J gene end by 1 base; junction bases not matched to a gene: 3. This CDR3 reads CASSVGTGRTDTQYF. Here the CDR3 DNA reads TGTGCCAGCAGCGTCGGGACAGGACGCACAGATACGCAGTATTTT.

The V gene is TRBV2, the J gene TRBJ2-1; D is possibly TRBD1 (5 bases). This CDR3 has 14 amino acids. Between the trimmed V and J ends, which lost 5 bases and 7 bases, there was a span of 15 bases. CDR1 is SNHLY and CDR2 is FYNNEI in the germline V gene. CDR3 sequence reads: CASSLIGVANEQFF. CDR3 coding DNA: TGTGCCAGCAGTCTAATAGGGGTAGCTAATGAGCAGTTCTTC.